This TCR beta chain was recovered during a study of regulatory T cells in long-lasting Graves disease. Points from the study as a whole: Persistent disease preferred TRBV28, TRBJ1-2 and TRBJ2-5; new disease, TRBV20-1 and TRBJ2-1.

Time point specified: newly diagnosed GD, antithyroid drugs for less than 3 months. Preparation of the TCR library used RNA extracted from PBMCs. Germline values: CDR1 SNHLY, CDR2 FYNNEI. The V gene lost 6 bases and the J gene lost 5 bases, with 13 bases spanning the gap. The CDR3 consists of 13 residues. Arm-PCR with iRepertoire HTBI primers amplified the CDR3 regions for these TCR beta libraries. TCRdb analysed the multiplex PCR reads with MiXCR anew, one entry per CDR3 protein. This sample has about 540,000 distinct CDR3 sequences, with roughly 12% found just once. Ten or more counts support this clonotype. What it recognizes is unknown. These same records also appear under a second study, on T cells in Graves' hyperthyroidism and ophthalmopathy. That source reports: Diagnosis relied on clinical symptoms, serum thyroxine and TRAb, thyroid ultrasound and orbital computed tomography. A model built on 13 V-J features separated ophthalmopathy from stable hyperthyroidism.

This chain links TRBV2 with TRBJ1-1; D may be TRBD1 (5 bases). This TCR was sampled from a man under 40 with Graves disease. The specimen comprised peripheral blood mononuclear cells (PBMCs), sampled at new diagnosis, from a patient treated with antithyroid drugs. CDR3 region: CASSAEGRTEAFF. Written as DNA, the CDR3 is TGTGCCAGCAGCGCGGAGGGGAGGACTGAAGCTTTCTTT.